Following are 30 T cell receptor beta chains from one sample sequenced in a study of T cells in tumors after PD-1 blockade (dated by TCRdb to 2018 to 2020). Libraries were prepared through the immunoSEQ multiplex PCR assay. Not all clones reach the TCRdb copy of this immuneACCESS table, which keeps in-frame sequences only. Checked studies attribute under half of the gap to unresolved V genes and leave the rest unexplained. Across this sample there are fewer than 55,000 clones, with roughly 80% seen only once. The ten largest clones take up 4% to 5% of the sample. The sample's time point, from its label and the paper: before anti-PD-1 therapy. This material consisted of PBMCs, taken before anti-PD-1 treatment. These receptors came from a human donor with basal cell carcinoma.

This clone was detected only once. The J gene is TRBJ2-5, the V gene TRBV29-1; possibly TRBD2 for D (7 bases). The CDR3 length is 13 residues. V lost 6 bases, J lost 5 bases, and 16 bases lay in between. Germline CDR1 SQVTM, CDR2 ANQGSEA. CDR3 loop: CSVSPGGRETQYF. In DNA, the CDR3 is TGCAGCGTGTCCCCGGGGGGCCGGGAGACCCAGTACTTC.

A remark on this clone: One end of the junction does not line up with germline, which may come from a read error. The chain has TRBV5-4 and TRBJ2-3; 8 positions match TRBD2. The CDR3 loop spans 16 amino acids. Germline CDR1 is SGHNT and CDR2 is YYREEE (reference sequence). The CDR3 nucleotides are TGTGCCAGCAGCTCAGAAAACGGGGGGGACACATATACGCAGTATTTT. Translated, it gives CASSSENGGDTYTQYF.

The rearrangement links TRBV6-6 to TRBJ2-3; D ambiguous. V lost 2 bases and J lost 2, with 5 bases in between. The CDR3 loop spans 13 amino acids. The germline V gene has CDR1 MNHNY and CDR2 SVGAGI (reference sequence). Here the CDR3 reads CASSYRATDTQYF. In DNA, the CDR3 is TGTGCCAGCAGTTACCGAGCCACAGATACGCAGTATTTT.

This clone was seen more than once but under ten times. CDR3 coding DNA: TGTGCCAGCTCACCTGGGGGGCATGAGCAGTTCTTC. Translation gives CASSPGGHEQFF. The chain carries TRBV18 and TRBJ2-1; tentatively, D is TRBD1 or TRBD2 (6 bases each). Germline values: CDR1 KGHSH, CDR2 LQKENI. V was clipped by 3 bases and J by 8 bases, with 8 bases between them. This CDR3 contains 12 residues.

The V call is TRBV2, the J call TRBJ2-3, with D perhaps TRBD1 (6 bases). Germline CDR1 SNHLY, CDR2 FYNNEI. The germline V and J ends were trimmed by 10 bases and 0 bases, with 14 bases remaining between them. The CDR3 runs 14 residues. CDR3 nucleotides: TGTGCCACCAGGGGCACCCTAAGCACAGATACGCAGTATTTT. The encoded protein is CATRGTLSTDTQYF.

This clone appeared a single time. The CDR3 spells CASSQIAGGTDTQYF. CDR3 nucleotides: TGCGCCAGCAGCCAAATAGCGGGGGGCACAGATACGCAGTATTTT. The chain uses TRBV4-1 and TRBJ2-3; 9 bases map to TRBD2. The CDR3 loop spans 15 amino acids. V lost 2 bases and J lost 1; bases outside the gene matches: 1. Germline V gene data show CDR1 as MGHRA and CDR2 as YSYEKL.

The CDR3 region is CASSYPGNYGYTF. The DNA of the CDR3 is TGTGCCAGCAGTTATCCGGGGAACTATGGCTACACCTTC. V is TRBV6-5 and J is TRBJ1-2; D uncertain. The CDR3 spans 13 residues. The V gene's germline CDR1 is MNHEY and CDR2 SVGAGI. V lost 3 bases, J lost 2 bases, and 7 bases lay in between.

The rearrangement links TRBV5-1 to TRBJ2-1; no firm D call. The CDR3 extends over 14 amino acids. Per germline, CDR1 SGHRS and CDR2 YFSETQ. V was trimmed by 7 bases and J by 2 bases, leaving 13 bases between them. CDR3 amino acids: CASSLGATYNEQFF. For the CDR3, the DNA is TGCGCCAGCTCTTTGGGCGCGACCTACAATGAGCAGTTCTTC. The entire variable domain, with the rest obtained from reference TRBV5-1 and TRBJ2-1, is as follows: KAGVTQTPRYLIKTRGQQVTLSCSPISGHRSVSWYQQTPGQGLQFLFEYFSETQRNKGNFPGRFSGRQFSNSRSEMNVSTLELGDSALYLCASSLGATYNEQFFGPGTRLTVL.

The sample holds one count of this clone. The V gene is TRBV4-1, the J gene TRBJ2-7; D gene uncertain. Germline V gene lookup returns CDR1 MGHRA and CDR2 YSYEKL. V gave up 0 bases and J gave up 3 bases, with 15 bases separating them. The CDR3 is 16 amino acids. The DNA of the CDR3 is TGCGCCAGCAGCCAAGATCCTGTAGGCAGCCACTACGAGCAGTACTTC. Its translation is CASSQDPVGSHYEQYF.

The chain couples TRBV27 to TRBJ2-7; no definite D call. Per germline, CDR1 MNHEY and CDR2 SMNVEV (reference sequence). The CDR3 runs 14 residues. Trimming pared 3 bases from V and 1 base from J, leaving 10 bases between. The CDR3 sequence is CASSLGLQSYEQYF. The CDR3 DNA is TGTGCCAGCAGTTTGGGATTGCAGTCCTACGAGCAGTACTTC.

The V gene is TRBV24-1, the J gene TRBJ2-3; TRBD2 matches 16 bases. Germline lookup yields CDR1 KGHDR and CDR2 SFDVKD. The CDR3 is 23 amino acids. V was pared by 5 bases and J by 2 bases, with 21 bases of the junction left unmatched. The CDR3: CATSGGTSGGASRRREYTDTQYF. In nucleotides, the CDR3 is TGTGCCACCAGTGGCGGGACTAGCGGGGGGGCCAGTCGTCGCAGGGAGTACACAGATACGCAGTATTTT.

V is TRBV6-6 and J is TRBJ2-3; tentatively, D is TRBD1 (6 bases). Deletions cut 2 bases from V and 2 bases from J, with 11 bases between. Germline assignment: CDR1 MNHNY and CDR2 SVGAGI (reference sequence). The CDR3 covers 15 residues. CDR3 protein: CASSYVWTDTDTQYF. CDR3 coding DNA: TGTGCCAGCAGTTACGTTTGGACAGACACAGATACGCAGTATTTT.

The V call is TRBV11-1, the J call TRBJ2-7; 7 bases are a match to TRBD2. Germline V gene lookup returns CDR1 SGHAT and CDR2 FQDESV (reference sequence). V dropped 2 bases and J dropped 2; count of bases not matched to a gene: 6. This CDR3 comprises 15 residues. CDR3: CASSLWRGKAYEQYF. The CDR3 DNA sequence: TGTGCCAGCAGCTTATGGCGGGGGAAGGCCTACGAGCAGTACTTC.

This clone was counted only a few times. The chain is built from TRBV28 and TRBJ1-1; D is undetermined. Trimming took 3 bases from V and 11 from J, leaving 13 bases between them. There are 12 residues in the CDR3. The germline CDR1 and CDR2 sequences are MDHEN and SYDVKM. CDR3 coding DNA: TGTGCCAGCAGTTTTACGGGGAGTCGGGCTTTCTTT. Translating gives CASSFTGSRAFF.

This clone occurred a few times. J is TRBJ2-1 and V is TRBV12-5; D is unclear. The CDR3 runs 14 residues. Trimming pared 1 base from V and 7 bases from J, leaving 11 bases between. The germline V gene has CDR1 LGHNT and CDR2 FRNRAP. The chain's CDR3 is CASGLGKGYNEQFF. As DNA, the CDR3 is TGTGCTAGTGGTTTGGGCAAAGGTTATAATGAGCAGTTCTTC. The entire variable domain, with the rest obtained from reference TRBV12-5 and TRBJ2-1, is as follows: DARVTQTPRHKVTEMGQEVTMRCQPILGHNTVFWYRQTMMQGLELLAYFRNRAPLDDSGMPKDRFSAEMPDATLATLKIQPSEPRDSAVYFCASGLGKGYNEQFFGPGTRLTVL.

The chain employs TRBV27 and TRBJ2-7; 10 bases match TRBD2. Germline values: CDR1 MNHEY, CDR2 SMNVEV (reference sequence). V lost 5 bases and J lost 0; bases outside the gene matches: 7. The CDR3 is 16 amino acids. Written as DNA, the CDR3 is TGTGCCAGCAGTCGCAACAAGCGGGGGGGCTCCTACGAGCAGTACTTC. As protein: CASSRNKRGGSYEQYF.

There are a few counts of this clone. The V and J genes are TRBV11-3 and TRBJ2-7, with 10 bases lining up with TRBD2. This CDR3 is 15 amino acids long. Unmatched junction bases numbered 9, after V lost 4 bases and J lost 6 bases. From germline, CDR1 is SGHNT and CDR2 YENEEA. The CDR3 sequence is CASSSGAGGRTEQYF. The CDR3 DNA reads TGTGCCAGCAGCTCGGGAGCGGGGGGGAGGACCGAGCAGTACTTC.

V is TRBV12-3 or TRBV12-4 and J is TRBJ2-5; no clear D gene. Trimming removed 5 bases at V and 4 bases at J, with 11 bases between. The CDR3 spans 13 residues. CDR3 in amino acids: CASSRGPGETQYF. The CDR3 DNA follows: TGTGCCAGCAGTCGAGGACCGGGAGAGACCCAGTACTTC.

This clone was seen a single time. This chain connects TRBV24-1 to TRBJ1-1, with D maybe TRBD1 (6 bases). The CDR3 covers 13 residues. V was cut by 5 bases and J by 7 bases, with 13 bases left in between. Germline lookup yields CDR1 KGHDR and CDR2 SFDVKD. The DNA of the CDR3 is TGTGCCACCAGTGTACCGGGACACAGTGAAGCTTTCTTT. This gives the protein CATSVPGHSEAFF.

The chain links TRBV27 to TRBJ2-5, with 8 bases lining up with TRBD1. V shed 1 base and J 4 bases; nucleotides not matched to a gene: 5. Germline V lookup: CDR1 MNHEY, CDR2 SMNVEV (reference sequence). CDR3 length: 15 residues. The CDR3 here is CASSLFGQGGETQYF. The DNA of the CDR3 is TGTGCCAGCAGTTTATTTGGACAGGGAGGAGAGACCCAGTACTTC.

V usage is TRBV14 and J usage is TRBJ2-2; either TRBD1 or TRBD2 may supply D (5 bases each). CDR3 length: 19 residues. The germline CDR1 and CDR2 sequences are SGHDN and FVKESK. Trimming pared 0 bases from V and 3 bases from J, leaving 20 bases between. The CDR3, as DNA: TGTGCCAGCAGCCAAGATAAAGGGTGGCGCAGGGACCACACCGGGGAGCTGTTTTTT. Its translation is CASSQDKGWRRDHTGELFF.

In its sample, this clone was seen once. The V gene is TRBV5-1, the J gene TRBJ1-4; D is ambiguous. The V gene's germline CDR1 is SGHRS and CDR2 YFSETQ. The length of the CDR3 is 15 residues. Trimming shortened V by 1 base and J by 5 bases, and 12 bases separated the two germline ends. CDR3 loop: CASSLMGIANEKLFF. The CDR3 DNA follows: TGCGCCAGCAGCTTGATGGGGATCGCCAATGAAAAACTGTTTTTT.

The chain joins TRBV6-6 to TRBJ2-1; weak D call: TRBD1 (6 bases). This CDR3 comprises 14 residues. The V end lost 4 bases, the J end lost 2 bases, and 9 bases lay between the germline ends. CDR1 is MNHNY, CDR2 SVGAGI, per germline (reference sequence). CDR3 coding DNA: TGTGCCAGCAGTTTAGGGGGACCCTACAATGAGCAGTTCTTC. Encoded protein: CASSLGGPYNEQFF.

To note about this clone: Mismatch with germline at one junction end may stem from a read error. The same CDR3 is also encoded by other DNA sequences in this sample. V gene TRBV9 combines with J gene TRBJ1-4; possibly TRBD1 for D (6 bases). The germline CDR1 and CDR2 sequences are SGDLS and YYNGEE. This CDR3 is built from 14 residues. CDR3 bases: TGCGCCAGCAGCGTCGGGGGGGCAGGAGAAAAACTGTTTTTT. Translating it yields CASSVGGAGEKLFF.

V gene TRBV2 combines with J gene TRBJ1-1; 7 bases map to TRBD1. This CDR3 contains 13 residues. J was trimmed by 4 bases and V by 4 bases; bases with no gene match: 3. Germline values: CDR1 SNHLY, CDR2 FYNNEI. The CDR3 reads CASSGSGGTEAFF. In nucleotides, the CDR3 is TGTGCCAGCAGTGGTTCAGGGGGCACTGAAGCTTTCTTT.

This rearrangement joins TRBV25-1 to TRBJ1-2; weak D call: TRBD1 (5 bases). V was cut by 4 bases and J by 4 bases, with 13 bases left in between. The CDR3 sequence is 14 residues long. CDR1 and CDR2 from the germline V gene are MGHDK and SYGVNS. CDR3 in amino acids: CASSVGRAGYGYTF. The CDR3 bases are TGTGCCAGCAGTGTTGGCAGGGCGGGCTATGGCTACACCTTC.

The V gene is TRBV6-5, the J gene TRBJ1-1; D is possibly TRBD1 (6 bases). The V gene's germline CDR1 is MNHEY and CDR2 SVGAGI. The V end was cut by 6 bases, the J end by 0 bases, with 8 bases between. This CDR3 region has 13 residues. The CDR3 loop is CASRAGVNTEAFF. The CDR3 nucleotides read TGTGCCAGCAGGGCAGGGGTGAACACTGAAGCTTTCTTT.

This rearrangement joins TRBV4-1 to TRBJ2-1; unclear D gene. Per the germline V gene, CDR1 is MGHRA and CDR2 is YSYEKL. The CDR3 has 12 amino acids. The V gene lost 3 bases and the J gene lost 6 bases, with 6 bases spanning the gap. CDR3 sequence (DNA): TGCGCCAGCAGCCAGTCCATCAATGAGCAGTTCTTC. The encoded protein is CASSQSINEQFF.

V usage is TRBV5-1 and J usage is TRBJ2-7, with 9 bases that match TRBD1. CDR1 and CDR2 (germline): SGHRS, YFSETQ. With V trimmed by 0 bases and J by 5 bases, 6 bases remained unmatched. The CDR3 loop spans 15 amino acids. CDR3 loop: CASSLGDRAMDEQYF. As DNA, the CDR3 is TGCGCCAGCAGCTTGGGGGACAGGGCGATGGACGAGCAGTACTTC.

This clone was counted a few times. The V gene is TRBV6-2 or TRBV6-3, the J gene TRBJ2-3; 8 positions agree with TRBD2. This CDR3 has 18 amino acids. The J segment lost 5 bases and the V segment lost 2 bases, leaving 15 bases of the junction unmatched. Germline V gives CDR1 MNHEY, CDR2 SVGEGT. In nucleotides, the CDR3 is TGTGCCAGCAGTTACATACCCCGGAGTAGCGGGGTTGGAGATACGCAGTATTTT. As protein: CASSYIPRSSGVGDTQYF.